This T cell receptor (beta chain) was recovered during a study of blood T cell repertoires in COVID-19. Turning to the study itself: T cells, B-cell-depleted T cells, or PBMCs supplied cDNA or gDNA.

Here immunoSEQ multiplex PCR was the method, and the copy in TCRdb shows in-frame clones only, minus some. The sample includes fewer than 300,000 clones, about nine tenths of them seen just once. Germline lookup yields CDR1 MNHEY and CDR2 SVGAGI. Trimming took 7 bases from V and 0 from J, leaving 15 bases between them. CDR3 size: 15 residues. The Seattle site enrolled patients during active infection and followed them longitudinally. The specimen was peripheral blood. The chain recombines TRBV6-5 with TRBJ1-1; D unclear. This TCR was recovered from a woman in her twenties or thirties with COVID-19, enrolled during active disease. The CDR3 coding sequence is TGTGCCAGCACCCTCAGGTGGGGAGTGAACACTGAAGCTTTCTTT. This codes for CASTLRWGVNTEAFF.